The TCR beta chain under discussion was sequenced for a study of T-cell reconstitution after alpha-beta-depleted transplantation in children. This sample's TCRbeta library carried unique molecular identifier barcodes. TCRdb called the PCR reads again in MiXCR, with one record for every CDR3 protein. Counted here are about 600,000 distinct CDR3 sequences, about 10% occurring once; the ten biggest clones make up less than 5%. CDR3 length: 16 amino acids. V lost 4 bases to trimming and J lost 6 bases; unmatched junction nucleotides: 12. Germline-derived CDR1 and CDR2 are LNHDA and SQIVND (reference sequence). The sample holds many counts of this clonotype.

The material was PBMCs from the stem cell graft donor, obtained from the stem cell graft. The rearrangement joins TRBV19 to TRBJ2-3; 8 bases agree with TRBD2. This receptor was taken from a human donor who donated a stem cell graft to a child with acute myeloid leukemia. CDR3 region: CASSTSRAGVQDTQYF. The CDR3 coding sequence is TGTGCCAGTAGTACATCTAGAGCGGGGGTCCAGGATACGCAGTATTTT.